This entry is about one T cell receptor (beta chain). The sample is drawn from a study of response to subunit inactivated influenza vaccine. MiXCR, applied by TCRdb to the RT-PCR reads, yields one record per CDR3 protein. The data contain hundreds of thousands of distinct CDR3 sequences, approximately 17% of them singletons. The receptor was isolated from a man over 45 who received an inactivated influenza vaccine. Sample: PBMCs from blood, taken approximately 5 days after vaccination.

CDR3 in amino acids: CASRNGATRYHTQYF. The CDR3 DNA sequence: TGTGCCAGCAGAAACGGGGCTACTCGGTATCATACGCAGTATTTT. The chain has TRBV28 and TRBJ2-3; D tentatively reads TRBD1 or TRBD2 (5 bases each). In germline, CDR1 is MDHEN, CDR2 SYDVKM. This CDR3 has 15 amino acids. Trimming cost V 6 bases and J 7 bases, with 20 bases left between them.